What follows are 31 T cell receptor beta chains derived from one specimen sequenced in a study of ipilimumab plus nivolumab after autologous stem cell transplantation. Some clones are missing from TCRdb's copy, which holds only in-frame ones; the method was immunoSEQ multiplex PCR. This sample has 9,500 to 10,000 clones; about 72% occur once, and the top ten carry roughly 19%. Sequencing was performed on PBMCs, taken in a trial of ipilimumab plus nivolumab as post-transplant consolidation. These TCRs come from a female donor with multiple myeloma.

The chain uses TRBV7-7 and TRBJ2-1; 8 bases match TRBD2. With 5 bases clipped from V and 0 bases from J, the junction kept 3 bases outside the gene matches. CDR1 and CDR2 (germline): SSHAT, FNYEAQ (reference sequence). The CDR3 contains 15 residues. The CDR3 region is CASSASGSSYNEQFF. DNA for the CDR3: TGTGCCAGCAGCGCCAGCGGGAGCTCCTACAATGAGCAGTTCTTC.

The chain couples TRBV13 to TRBJ1-4; no clear D. This CDR3 contains 17 residues. The V gene's germline CDR1 is PRHDT and CDR2 FYEKMQ (reference sequence). V lost 4 bases and J lost 5, with 20 bases in between. This CDR3 reads CASSSTRLGKGNEKLFF. For the CDR3, the DNA is TGTGCCAGCAGCTCGACTCGTTTAGGCAAAGGAAATGAAAAACTGTTTTTT.

This clone was found a few times. The chain has TRBV11-3 and TRBJ2-7; no firm D call. Deletions cut 2 bases from V and 1 base from J, with 9 bases between. This CDR3 has 14 residues. CDR1 and CDR2 from the germline V gene are SGHNT and YENEEA. In DNA form, the CDR3 reads TGTGCCAGCAGCTTAAGGCCCGCGTCCTACGAGCAGTACTTC. This translates into CASSLRPASYEQYF.

As to this clone: Other DNA variants within this sample encode the same CDR3. V and J are TRBV5-1 and TRBJ2-2, with TRBD2 matching over 10 bases. The CDR3 runs 16 residues. V dropped 0 bases and J dropped 3; count of bases not matched to a gene: 2. CDR1 and CDR2 (germline): SGHRS, YFSETQ. CDR3 residues: CASSLVGTSDTGELFF. The CDR3 DNA is TGCGCCAGCAGCTTGGTGGGGACTAGCGACACCGGGGAGCTGTTTTTT.

This clone has more than one count but fewer than ten. The chain employs TRBV7-9 and TRBJ2-7; D gene uncertain. This CDR3 spans 13 amino acids. Looked up from germline, CDR1 is SEHNR and CDR2 is FQNEAQ (reference sequence). With 5 bases removed from V and 7 bases from J, the gap between germline ends came to 15 bases. The CDR3 loop is CASSLGWGAEQYF. The CDR3, as DNA: TGTGCCAGCAGCCTAGGGTGGGGTGCTGAGCAGTACTTC.

V gene TRBV10-2 combines with J gene TRBJ1-4, with 10 bases fitting TRBD1. With 5 bases clipped from V and 5 bases from J, the junction kept 5 bases outside the gene matches. The CDR3 runs to 15 residues. Germline values: CDR1 WSHSY, CDR2 SAAADI. The CDR3 DNA follows: TGCGCCAGCAGTAAACCGGGACAGGGGAATGAAAAACTGTTTTTT. This codes for CASSKPGQGNEKLFF.

The genes are TRBV10-3 and TRBJ1-1; 7 nucleotides agree with TRBD1. The V segment lost 0 bases and the J segment 6 bases; nucleotides outside the gene matches: 7. Germline values: CDR1 ENHRY, CDR2 SYGVKD. This CDR3 region has 15 residues. DNA for the CDR3: TGTGCCATCAGTGAGTCTCTGAACCAGGGGGCTGAAGCTTTCTTT. This encodes CAISESLNQGAEAFF.

The J gene is TRBJ2-7, the V gene TRBV6-1; 9 bases line up with TRBD1. Trimming took 4 bases from V and 3 from J; bases not matched to a gene: 4. The germline V gene has CDR1 MNHNS and CDR2 SASEGT. The CDR3 has 14 residues. CDR3 in DNA: TGTGCCAGCAGTGTGGACAGGGGAGACTACGAGCAGTACTTC. This codes for CASSVDRGDYEQYF.

The chain is built from TRBV2 and TRBJ1-1; a possible D gene is TRBD1 (5 bases). V dropped 8 bases and J dropped 10 bases, with 17 bases sitting between them. Per germline, CDR1 SNHLY and CDR2 FYNNEI. The CDR3 has 12 residues. Written as DNA, the CDR3 is TGTGCCAGCGAAATTGGGGGACCACTAGCTTTCTTT. It specifies CASEIGGPLAFF.

The chain has TRBV10-3 and TRBJ1-6; 7 bases are shared with TRBD1. The CDR3 is 14 amino acids. Germline-derived CDR1 and CDR2 are ENHRY and SYGVKD. V shed 6 bases, J shed 5 bases, and the junction held 4 bases outside the gene matches. CDR3 bases: TGTGCCATCAGGACAGGGTTGGATAATTCACCCCTCCACTTT. It codes for CAIRTGLDNSPLHF.

The V call is TRBV6-5, the J call TRBJ1-2, with TRBD1 identical over 9 bases. The length of the CDR3 is 15 residues. Germline V gene lookup returns CDR1 MNHEY and CDR2 SVGAGI. V lost 0 bases, J lost 3 bases, and 2 bases stayed unmatched. CDR3 amino acids: CASSYSRTGDYGYTF. The CDR3 nucleotides are TGTGCCAGCAGTTACTCACGGACAGGGGACTATGGCTACACCTTC.

This chain links TRBV5-5 with TRBJ2-3; D ambiguous. The CDR3 consists of 11 residues. CDR1 SGHKS and CDR2 YYEKEE come from the germline V gene (reference sequence). V was pared by 4 bases and J by 2 bases, with 2 bases between. For the CDR3, the DNA is TGTGCCAGCAGCACCACAGATACGCAGTATTTT. This codes for CASSTTDTQYF. Using reference TRBV5-5 and TRBJ2-3 for the parts outside the CDR3, the full variable domain is DAGVTQSPTHLIKTRGQQVTLRCSPISGHKSVSWYQQVLGQGPQFIFQYYEKEERGRGNFPDRFSARQFPNYSSELNVNALLLGDSALYLCASSTTDTQYFGPGTRLTVL.

The genes are TRBV29-1 and TRBJ2-1; TRBD2 matches 11 bases. Losses at the gene ends were 3 bases for V and 7 bases for J; bases not matched to a gene: 5. This CDR3 is 14 amino acids long. Germline values: CDR1 SQVTM, CDR2 ANQGSEA. The CDR3: CSVDTSGSRNEQFF. The CDR3 DNA follows: TGCAGCGTTGACACTAGCGGGAGTCGAAATGAGCAGTTCTTC.

This chain connects TRBV28 to TRBJ2-1, with TRBD2 identical over 10 bases. Germline CDR1 MDHEN, CDR2 SYDVKM. With V trimmed by 6 bases and J by 9 bases, 11 bases remained unmatched. The CDR3 runs to 15 residues. CDR3: CASSPSSGSGGEQFF. Written as DNA, the CDR3 is TGTGCCAGCAGCCCTTCTAGCGGGAGTGGAGGTGAGCAGTTCTTC.

There are a few counts of this clone. The rearrangement links TRBV29-1 to TRBJ2-5; no firm D call. Germline CDR1 and CDR2: SQVTM and ANQGSEA. Trimming stripped 7 bases from V and 2 bases from J, with 11 bases between. There are 12 residues in the CDR3. This CDR3 reads CSATDGQETQYF. The DNA of the CDR3 is TGCAGCGCAACAGACGGGCAAGAGACCCAGTACTTC.

The chain is built from TRBV6-5 and TRBJ2-7; the D gene could be TRBD1 or TRBD2 (5 bases each). Trimming took off 0 bases at V and 2 bases at J, with 11 bases between the two ends. This CDR3 contains 15 residues. Germline lookup yields CDR1 MNHEY and CDR2 SVGAGI. CDR3 sequence reads: CASSYSRPGPYEQYF. The CDR3 bases are TGTGCCAGCAGTTACTCGCGTCCGGGGCCCTACGAGCAGTACTTC.

V and J are TRBV27 and TRBJ2-5; D is unresolved. Trimming stripped 7 bases from V and 4 bases from J, with 7 bases between. This CDR3 comprises 11 residues. Per germline, CDR1 MNHEY and CDR2 SMNVEV (reference sequence). CDR3 coding DNA: TGTGCCAGCACCCTGGGAGAGACCCAGTACTTC. Its protein is CASTLGETQYF.

The chain has TRBV29-1 and TRBJ2-7, with a possible D match to TRBD1 (5 bases). CDR1 and CDR2 from the germline V gene are SQVTM and ANQGSEA. V was trimmed by 3 bases and J by 2 bases, leaving 14 bases between them. The length of the CDR3 is 14 residues. The CDR3 DNA is TGCAGCGTTGAGAACGCCAGGGCCCCCTACGAGCAGTACTTC. It encodes CSVENARAPYEQYF.

The chain links TRBV6-5 to TRBJ1-6, with no clear D. Germline assignment: CDR1 MNHEY and CDR2 SVGAGI. Trimming took off 4 bases at V and 7 bases at J, with 14 bases between the two ends. The CDR3 consists of 15 residues. CDR3 in amino acids: CASSLYGQENSPLHF. CDR3 DNA sequence: TGTGCCAGCAGTTTGTACGGGCAGGAGAATTCACCCCTCCACTTT.

The chain couples TRBV6-6 to TRBJ2-5; D unclear. Germline lookup yields CDR1 MNHNY and CDR2 SVGAGI (reference sequence). The CDR3 sequence is 12 residues long. Between the trimmed V and J ends, which lost 5 bases and 5 bases, there was a span of 9 bases. The CDR3 DNA follows: TGTGCCAGCAGTAGCCCCCAGGAGACCCAGTACTTC. It yields the protein CASSSPQETQYF.

The rearrangement links TRBV15 to TRBJ2-3; 7 nucleotides align to TRBD1. The CDR3 is 15 residues long. The germline V gene encodes CDR1 LNHNV and CDR2 YYDKDF (reference sequence). Unmatched junction bases numbered 4, after V lost 0 bases and J lost 4 bases. The CDR3 reads CATSRDRGLSDTQYF. CDR3 coding DNA: TGTGCCACCAGCAGAGATAGGGGGCTCTCAGATACGCAGTATTTT. Based on the CDR3 plus reference TRBV15 and TRBJ2-3, the full variable domain is DAMVIQNPRYQVTQFGKPVTLSCSQTLNHNVMYWYQQKSSQAPKLLFHYYDKDFNNEADTPDNFQSRRPNTSFCFLDIRSPGLGDTAMYLCATSRDRGLSDTQYFGPGTRLTVL.

The chain employs TRBV7-2 and TRBJ1-2, with D possibly being TRBD1 (5 bases). This CDR3 contains 13 residues. The germline CDR1 and CDR2 sequences are SGHTA and FQGNSA. Deletions cut 1 base from V and 8 bases from J, with 11 bases between. CDR3 DNA sequence: TGTGCCAGCAGCTTAGTCAGGGAAGGAGGCTACACCTTC. Protein: CASSLVREGGYTF.

This chain connects TRBV4-3 to TRBJ2-1; 8 bases fit TRBD2. This CDR3 is 16 amino acids long. Trimming removed 0 bases from V and 8 bases from J; junction bases left unmatched: 9. Germline V CDR1 and CDR2: LGHNA, YSLEER. DNA for the CDR3: TGCGCCAGCAGCCAAGATGTAAGCGGGAGAGCGGATGAGCAGTTCTTC. Encoded protein: CASSQDVSGRADEQFF.

V is TRBV7-3 and J is TRBJ2-7; D may be TRBD2 (5 bases). The germline V and J ends were trimmed by 2 bases and 5 bases, with 13 bases remaining between them. Germline CDR1 is SGHTA and CDR2 is FQGTGA. CDR3 length equals 14 residues. DNA of the CDR3: TGTGCCAGCAGCTTAGTGGCGGGTACTAACGAGCAGTACTTC. Amino acid sequence: CASSLVAGTNEQYF.

V usage is TRBV2 and J usage is TRBJ2-1, with D unclear. The V end lost 4 bases, the J end lost 8 bases, and 15 bases lay between the germline ends. The CDR3 has 14 residues. Germline assignment: CDR1 SNHLY and CDR2 FYNNEI. The CDR3 coding sequence is TGTGCCAGCAGTGGTTGGATAGCTAGGGATGAGCAGTTCTTC. It codes for CASSGWIARDEQFF.

The rearrangement joins TRBV19 to TRBJ1-1; D perhaps matches TRBD1 (6 bases). V shed 10 bases and J shed 7 bases, with 16 bases lying between them. CDR1 and CDR2 from the germline V gene are LNHDA and SQIVND (reference sequence). The CDR3 has 12 residues. In nucleotides, the CDR3 is TGTGCCACCCTCGGGGGGCGGGGTGAAGCTTTCTTT. Residues: CATLGGRGEAFF.

Notes on this clone: Relative to the germline gene, one junction end is altered; a read error may explain this. V usage is TRBV10-3 and J usage is TRBJ2-5, with TRBD2 matching 7 bases. The CDR3 covers 15 residues. Germline CDR1 reads ENHRY; CDR2 reads SYGVKD. The CDR3 protein is CAVSEPGLVGETQYF. In DNA form, the CDR3 reads TGTGCCGTCAGTGAGCCTGGACTAGTAGGCGAGACCCAGTACTTC.

A word on this clone: Other nucleotide sequences in the sample specify the same CDR3. This rearrangement joins TRBV6-6 to TRBJ2-7, with D unclear. Per the germline V gene, CDR1 is MNHNY and CDR2 is SVGAGI (reference sequence). Deletions cut 2 bases from V and 6 bases from J, with 5 bases between. The CDR3 runs 11 residues. The CDR3 DNA follows: TGTGCCAGCAGTTACGGCGGCGAGCAGTACTTC. It encodes CASSYGGEQYF.

The chain employs TRBV4-3 and TRBJ2-7; D uncertain. Trimming took off 4 bases at V and 3 bases at J, with 10 bases between the two ends. Germline CDR1 and CDR2: LGHNA and YSLEER. The length of the CDR3 is 13 residues. CDR3 residues: CASSPGPDYEQYF. In DNA form, the CDR3 reads TGCGCCAGCAGCCCTGGACCCGACTACGAGCAGTACTTC.

The chain employs TRBV28 and TRBJ2-3; D is unclear. Germline V gene lookup returns CDR1 MDHEN and CDR2 SYDVKM. The CDR3 totals 15 residues. V lost 3 bases to trimming and J lost 2 bases, with 12 bases between them. The CDR3 sequence: CASSFPPALTDTQYF. In DNA, the CDR3 is TGTGCCAGCAGTTTCCCACCAGCCCTCACAGATACGCAGTATTTT.

This chain uses TRBV18 with TRBJ2-2; 7 nucleotides line up with TRBD1. The germline gives CDR1 KGHSH, CDR2 LQKENI. The V and J ends lost 2 bases and 2 bases, in that order; junction bases with no gene match: 2. The CDR3 is 15 amino acids. The CDR3 is CASSPDRANTGELFF. The CDR3 DNA sequence: TGTGCCAGCTCACCAGACAGGGCTAACACCGGGGAGCTGTTTTTT.